This entry describes one T cell receptor (beta chain). Other DNA sequences in the sample encode the same CDR3. The sample originates from a study of blood T cell repertoires in COVID-19. In the authors' methods: Amplification from reference gene primers served as the basis for estimated nucleated cell counts. The repertoire was sequenced with immunoSEQ multiplex PCR; TCRdb's copy has only in-frame clones and lacks some. The V and J calls and clone size are taken from that table; D and trimming were inferred from the DNA. The sample includes around 130,000 clones, over 75% seen only once; the top ten take approximately 2%. CDR1 is SEHNR, CDR2 FQNEAQ, per germline (reference sequence). This CDR3 contains 15 residues. J was trimmed by 0 bases and V by 5 bases; bases with no gene match: 4.

The V call is TRBV7-9, the J call TRBJ2-1, with 7 bases identical to TRBD2. Sequencing was done on a sample of peripheral blood. This sequence originates from a man in his sixties or seventies with active COVID-19. The CDR3 DNA follows: TGTGCCAGCAGCCCTAGCGGCAGCTCCTACAATGAGCAGTTCTTC. It codes for CASSPSGSSYNEQFF.